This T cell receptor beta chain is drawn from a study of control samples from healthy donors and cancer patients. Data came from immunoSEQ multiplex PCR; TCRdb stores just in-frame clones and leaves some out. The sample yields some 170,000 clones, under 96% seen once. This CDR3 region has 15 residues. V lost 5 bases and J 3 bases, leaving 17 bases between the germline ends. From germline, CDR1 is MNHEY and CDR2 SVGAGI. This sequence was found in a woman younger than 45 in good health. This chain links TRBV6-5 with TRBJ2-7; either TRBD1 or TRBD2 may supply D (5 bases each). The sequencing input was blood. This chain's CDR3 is CASSPRGGVLYEQYF. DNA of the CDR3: TGTGCCAGCAGTCCCCGTGGGGGAGTCCTCTACGAGCAGTACTTC.